Detailed here is one T cell receptor (beta chain). Its target is not known. Stated time point: pretreatment peripheral blood. Patients were diagnosed with urothelial carcinoma, either locally advanced or metastatic. There were between 1 and 8 samples from each patient, taken pretreatment and on-treatment. The protocol was immunoSEQ multiplex PCR, while the TCRdb copy is restricted to in-frame clones and leaves out a portion. The repertoire holds about 63,000 clones, with roughly 79% as singletons. The data were taken from a study of PD-L1 blockade in urothelial cancer. Study findings and constraints: The study found that durable-benefit patients expanded tumor-associated blood clones more at 3 weeks.

CDR3 length: 15 amino acids. Trimming took 6 bases from V and 2 from J, leaving 15 bases between them. Germline CDR1 reads MNHNY; CDR2 reads SVGAGI (reference sequence). The V gene is TRBV6-6, the J gene TRBJ2-3, with D maybe TRBD1 (5 bases). Sequencing was performed on PBMCs, taken around atezolizumab (anti-PD-L1) treatment. The TCR originated in a man between 65 and 85 years old with urothelial cancer. The CDR3 region is CASSSGLPLTDTQYF. Here the CDR3 DNA reads TGTGCCAGCAGCTCAGGGCTCCCTCTCACAGATACGCAGTATTTT.